The present T cell receptor (beta chain) was sequenced within a study of cytotoxic CD8 clonotypes in ibrutinib-treated CLL. Study background: Partial responders approximately 25, complete 2; some twelve progressed and around 15 stayed in remission by median around 62 months. Samples showed on average around 250,000 productive templates and over 80,000 productive rearrangements.

About this clone itself: What it recognizes is unknown.

TCRdb's table, derived via immunoSEQ multiplex PCR, lists solely in-frame clones and lacks some. The data contain approximately 84,000 clones, around 79% of them seen just once; the ten biggest clones take up approximately 5%. With cryopreserved PBMCs as the source, about 2.2 micrograms of genomic DNA went to TCR beta libraries. Broader study findings: Clonality went up at ibrutinib response and then declined back toward baseline at progression.

The trim removed 4 bases at V and 11 bases at J, leaving 11 bases unmatched. Germline CDR1 and CDR2: LNHDA and SQIVND (reference sequence). The CDR3 consists of 14 residues. This specimen consisted of PBMCs, obtained after 12 months of ibrutinib treatment. The sequence was obtained from a human donor with chronic lymphocytic leukemia. The rearrangement uses TRBV19 and TRBJ1-5; 7 positions agree with TRBD1. CDR3 in amino acids: CASSTRQGWGTQHF. The DNA of the CDR3 is TGTGCCAGTAGTACCCGACAGGGTTGGGGGACCCAGCATTTT.